These 29 T cell receptor beta chains were sequenced from one sample in a study of cytomegalovirus exposure and HLA in healthy donors. Vbeta (60) and Jbeta (13) primers were used in the PCR. Some clones are missing from TCRdb's copy, which holds only in-frame ones; the method was immunoSEQ multiplex PCR. The table records under 95,000 clones, about two thirds of them present only once. The sequenced material came from PBMCs. These receptors all stem from a woman in her 40s in good health and CMV-seropositive.

With regard to this clone: Other DNA variants within this sample encode the same CDR3. The chain employs TRBV30 and TRBJ1-5; D gene ambiguous. V lost 3 bases, J lost 4 bases, and 13 bases lay in between. CDR3 size: 14 residues. The germline V gene has CDR1 GTSNPN and CDR2 SVGIG (reference sequence). CDR3 amino acids: CAWSVGRVNQPQHF. In nucleotides, the CDR3 is TGTGCCTGGAGCGTAGGGAGGGTGAATCAGCCCCAGCATTTT. The whole variable domain, filled in from reference TRBV30 and TRBJ1-5, reads SQTIHQWPATLVQPVGSPLSLECTVEGTSNPNLYWYRQAAGRGLQLLFYSVGIGQISSEVPQNLSASRPQDRQFILSSKKLLLSDSGFYLCAWSVGRVNQPQHFGDGTRLSIL.

The rearrangement uses TRBV5-6 and TRBJ2-7; 10 bases are a match to TRBD1. From germline, CDR1 is SGHDT and CDR2 YYEEEE. The trim removed 2 bases at V and 7 bases at J, leaving 6 bases unmatched. The CDR3 consists of 14 residues. This CDR3 reads CASSFPGTGVEQYF. The CDR3 DNA reads TGTGCCAGCAGCTTCCCCGGGACAGGGGTTGAGCAGTACTTC.

This chain joins TRBV7-3 and TRBJ1-1; TRBD1 agrees at 8 bases. V shed 2 bases, J shed 8 bases, and the junction held 7 bases outside the gene matches. The CDR3 contains 14 residues. CDR1 SGHTA and CDR2 FQGTGA come from the germline V gene. The CDR3 DNA reads as TGTGCCAGCAGCTTAGCATCGACAGGGGCCGAAGCTTTCTTT. Protein: CASSLASTGAEAFF. The full variable domain, with the rest looked up from reference TRBV7-3 and TRBJ1-1, is GAGVSQTPSNKVTEKGKYVELRCDPISGHTALYWYRQSLGQGPEFLIYFQGTGAADDSGLPNDRFFAVRPEGSVSTLKIQRTERGDSAVYLCASSLASTGAEAFFGQGTRLTVV.

The chain has TRBV6-5 and TRBJ2-1; a possible D gene is TRBD2 (5 bases). V was shortened by 2 bases and J by 9 bases, with 11 bases between the two germline ends. CDR3 size: 13 residues. Germline V gene data show CDR1 as MNHEY and CDR2 as SVGAGI. This CDR3 is CASSYREGLEQFF. In DNA form, the CDR3 reads TGTGCCAGCAGTTACCGAGAGGGTCTTGAGCAGTTCTTC.

The chain has TRBV2 and TRBJ1-2, with 10 positions matching TRBD1. Germline CDR1 SNHLY, CDR2 FYNNEI. V shed 6 bases, J shed 7 bases, and the junction held 2 bases outside the gene matches. The CDR3 is 12 amino acids. CDR3 coding DNA: TGTGCCAGCAGGACAGGGGGCTCTGGCTACACCTTC. Protein sequence: CASRTGGSGYTF.

The chain recombines TRBV7-9 with TRBJ2-3; 10 bases map to TRBD2. The germline V gene has CDR1 SEHNR and CDR2 FQNEAQ (reference sequence). Losses at the gene ends were 6 bases for V and 6 bases for J; bases not matched to a gene: 6. The CDR3 runs 14 residues. In nucleotides, the CDR3 is TGTGCCAGCAGATATAGCGGGGGGCCGGATACGCAGTATTTT. Its protein is CASRYSGGPDTQYF.

The rearrangement uses TRBV28 and TRBJ2-7; D is perhaps TRBD1 (6 bases). CDR3 length: 15 amino acids. V lost 3 bases to trimming and J lost 6 bases, with 18 bases between them. Per germline, CDR1 MDHEN and CDR2 SYDVKM. DNA of the CDR3: TGTGCCAGCAGTTTGGTCCGGCACAGGGTGAGCGAGCAGTACTTC. Its protein product is CASSLVRHRVSEQYF. Using reference TRBV28 and TRBJ2-7 for the parts outside the CDR3, the full variable domain is DVKVTQSSRYLVKRTGEKVFLECVQDMDHENMFWYRQDPGLGLRLIYFSYDVKMKEKGDIPEGYSVSREKKERFSLILESASTNQTSMYLCASSLVRHRVSEQYFGPGTRLTVT.

The sample holds many counts of this clone. The chain links TRBV5-1 to TRBJ2-7; TRBD2 is a possible D gene (6 bases). The CDR3 is 15 residues long. The ends were cut back, 4 bases at V and 2 bases at J, with 16 bases in the middle. Germline V gene lookup returns CDR1 SGHRS and CDR2 YFSETQ. The CDR3, as DNA: TGCGCCAGCAGCCTCACGGGGGATCCAACCTACGAGCAGTACTTC. Amino acid sequence: CASSLTGDPTYEQYF.

This rearrangement joins TRBV4-3 to TRBJ1-6; D gene ambiguous. This CDR3 comprises 16 residues. The V gene's germline CDR1 is LGHNA and CDR2 YSLEER. Trimming took 0 bases from V and 9 from J, leaving 15 bases between them. CDR3 sequence (DNA): TGCGCCAGCAGCCAAGAAACGGGGTTGAGTGGTTCACCCCTCCACTTT. It is translated as CASSQETGLSGSPLHF.

This clone was found a few times. The rearrangement joins TRBV10-2 to TRBJ1-2; 7 bases match TRBD1. V was clipped by 7 bases and J by 3 bases; unmatched bases: 8. Germline V CDR1 and CDR2: WSHSY, SAAADI. This CDR3 is 14 amino acids long. The CDR3 region is CASTKGAIDYGYTF. The CDR3 nucleotides read TGCGCCAGCACAAAGGGGGCAATTGACTATGGCTACACCTTC.

The chain joins TRBV30 to TRBJ1-1, with D hard to call. The V gene lost 1 base and the J gene lost 1 base, with 13 bases spanning the gap. Germline CDR1 and CDR2: GTSNPN and SVGIG (reference sequence). The CDR3 covers 15 residues. In DNA, the CDR3 is TGTGCCTGGAGTGCTCAGGCCAACCCGAACACTGAAGCTTTCTTT. Protein: CAWSAQANPNTEAFF.

The sample holds a few counts of this clone. V and J are TRBV10-2 and TRBJ2-2, with TRBD1 as a possible D gene (6 bases). CDR1 is WSHSY, CDR2 SAAADI, per germline. This CDR3 has 13 amino acids. V dropped 7 bases and J dropped 6 bases, with 12 bases sitting between them. DNA for the CDR3: TGCGCCAGCAAATCAGGGGAAGCCGGGGAGCTGTTTTTT. This translates into CASKSGEAGELFF.

This rearrangement joins TRBV19 to TRBJ1-2, with a possible D match to TRBD1 (6 bases). CDR1 and CDR2 from the germline V gene are LNHDA and SQIVND (reference sequence). This CDR3 spans 14 amino acids. Trimming took off 6 bases at V and 3 bases at J, with 14 bases between the two ends. The CDR3 sequence is CASSHGAGDYGYTF. CDR3 sequence (DNA): TGTGCCAGTAGCCACGGGGCAGGGGACTATGGCTACACCTTC.

This clone was seen once. The chain joins TRBV25-1 to TRBJ2-7; 8 bases fit TRBD1. CDR3 length equals 14 residues. The germline gives CDR1 MGHDK, CDR2 SYGVNS. Germline trimming cut 4 bases from V and 4 bases from J; bases unmatched to any gene: 6. CDR3 sequence reads: CASSVTGGGYEQYF. In DNA, the CDR3 is TGTGCCAGCAGTGTTACAGGGGGTGGGTACGAGCAGTACTTC.

The chain links TRBV5-4 to TRBJ1-4; TRBD1 agrees at 9 bases. Germline V lookup: CDR1 SGHNT, CDR2 YYREEE (reference sequence). The length of the CDR3 is 15 residues. Trimming took 4 bases from V and 6 from J; bases not matched to a gene: 7. CDR3 nucleotide sequence: TGTGCCAGCAGCCCCGGACAGGGGCGGGATGAAAAACTGTTTTTT. This sequence encodes CASSPGQGRDEKLFF. The full variable domain, in which reference TRBV5-4 and TRBJ1-4 provide the parts outside the CDR3, is ETGVTQSPTHLIKTRGQQVTLRCSSQSGHNTVSWYQQALGQGPQFIFQYYREEENGRGNFPPRFSGLQFPNYSSELNVNALELDDSALYLCASSPGQGRDEKLFFGSGTQLSVL.

This clone was observed once. V gene TRBV6-1 combines with J gene TRBJ2-5; 7 bases are shared with TRBD2. The germline gives CDR1 MNHNS, CDR2 SASEGT. The J segment lost 8 bases and the V segment lost 3 bases, leaving 3 bases of the junction unmatched. The CDR3 is 12 residues long. This CDR3 reads CASSEREQTQYF. The CDR3 DNA reads as TGTGCCAGCAGTGAGCGGGAGCAAACCCAGTACTTC.

The rearrangement links TRBV7-8 to TRBJ1-5, with D maybe TRBD1 (5 bases). This CDR3 has 14 residues. The V gene lost 5 bases and the J gene lost 5 bases, with 13 bases spanning the gap. Germline CDR1 and CDR2: SGHVS and FQNEAQ. The CDR3 DNA reads TGTGCCAGCAGCGTCGGGACTCCCTATCAGCCCCAGCATTTT. This sequence encodes CASSVGTPYQPQHF. Filled out from reference TRBV7-8 and TRBJ1-5, the complete variable domain reads GAGVSQSPRYKVAKRGQDVALRCDPISGHVSLFWYQQALGQGPEFLTYFQNEAQLDKSGLPSDRFFAERPEGSVSTLKIQRTQQEDSAVYLCASSVGTPYQPQHFGDGTRLSIL.

This sequence joins TRBV6-6 and TRBJ2-5; 10 bases align to TRBD2. With V trimmed by 2 bases and J by 7 bases, 7 bases remained unmatched. In germline, CDR1 is MNHNY, CDR2 SVGAGI (reference sequence). This CDR3 region has 15 residues. Here the CDR3 reads CASSYSGGARGTQYF. CDR3 coding DNA: TGTGCCAGCAGTTACAGCGGGGGGGCCCGAGGGACCCAGTACTTC.

This clone was counted only a few times. The J gene is TRBJ2-3, the V gene TRBV20-1, with unresolved D. This CDR3 has 11 amino acids. CDR1 DFQATT and CDR2 SNEGSKA come from the germline V gene (reference sequence). The ends were cut back, 5 bases at V and 8 bases at J, with 11 bases in the middle. The CDR3 DNA is TGCAGTGCTTCCCAGGTACCTACGCAGTATTTT. Encoded protein: CSASQVPTQYF.

This sequence joins TRBV5-1 and TRBJ2-3, with 13 bases lining up with TRBD2. With V trimmed by 5 bases and J by 2 bases, 5 bases remained unmatched. The CDR3 runs 16 residues. CDR1 is SGHRS and CDR2 is YFSETQ in the germline V gene. DNA for the CDR3: TGCGCCAGCAGGGGACTAGCGGGGTCCTCCACAGATACGCAGTATTTT. Residues: CASRGLAGSSTDTQYF.

The V call is TRBV5-1, the J call TRBJ1-2; the D gene is possibly TRBD1 (5 bases). The CDR3 length is 14 residues. Germline V CDR1 and CDR2: SGHRS, YFSETQ. V shed 2 bases and J shed 1 base, with 9 bases lying between them. The CDR3 loop reads CASSFGQINYGYTF. The DNA for the CDR3 is TGCGCCAGCAGCTTCGGACAAATTAACTATGGCTACACCTTC.

The chain has TRBV6-1 and TRBJ2-3; the D is unclear. Trimming cost V 6 bases and J 6 bases, with 10 bases left between them. The germline V gene has CDR1 MNHNS and CDR2 SASEGT. This CDR3 is 12 amino acids long. Here the CDR3 reads CASRMLRDTQYF. The CDR3 DNA reads as TGTGCCAGCAGGATGCTCAGGGATACGCAGTATTTT.

This rearrangement joins TRBV6-1 to TRBJ2-1, with TRBD2 matching over 13 bases. This CDR3 is 14 amino acids long. Germline lookup yields CDR1 MNHNS and CDR2 SASEGT. The trim removed 6 bases at V and 6 bases at J, leaving 2 bases unmatched. The CDR3 DNA reads as TGTGCCAGCAGACTAGCGGGGGGGGGCAATGAGCAGTTCTTC. It yields the protein CASRLAGGGNEQFF.

This clone was observed a handful of times. The DNA of the CDR3 is TGTGCCAGCAGTTACTCCCAGGGGGGAGCTTTCTTT. This gives the protein CASSYSQGGAFF. This rearrangement joins TRBV6-6 to TRBJ1-1, with TRBD1 matching over 7 bases. The CDR3 is 12 residues long. V shed 0 bases and J 10 bases; nucleotides not matched to a gene: 2. Germline loops: CDR1 MNHNY, CDR2 SVGAGI (reference sequence).

This chain links TRBV5-6 with TRBJ1-2; D may be TRBD1 (6 bases). Germline values: CDR1 SGHDT, CDR2 YYEEEE. V dropped 0 bases and J dropped 2 bases, with 14 bases sitting between them. This CDR3 comprises 16 residues. CDR3 nucleotides: TGTGCCAGCAGCTTGGCCCTACAGGGTGCCAACTATGGCTACACCTTC. It yields the protein CASSLALQGANYGYTF.

J is TRBJ2-1 and V is TRBV9; 12 positions match TRBD2. The CDR3 length is 20 residues. V gave up 0 bases and J gave up 1 base; unmatched junction bases: 11. Per the germline V gene, CDR1 is SGDLS and CDR2 is YYNGEE. The CDR3 region has the DNA TGTGCCAGCAGCGTAGCTGGTGCTAGCGGGGGGGCTAGGTCCTACAATGAGCAGTTCTTC. It encodes CASSVAGASGGARSYNEQFF. Full variable domain (remainder filled in from reference TRBV9 and TRBJ2-1): DSGVTQTPKHLITATGQRVTLRCSPRSGDLSVYWYQQSLDQGLQFLIQYYNGEERAKGNILERFSAQQFPDLHSELNLSSLELGDSALYFCASSVAGASGGARSYNEQFFGPGTRLTVL.

The rearrangement links TRBV7-9 to TRBJ2-2; D call uncertain. V lost 4 bases and J 5 bases, leaving 11 bases between the germline ends. Germline assignment: CDR1 SEHNR and CDR2 FQNEAQ (reference sequence). This CDR3 spans 14 amino acids. DNA for the CDR3: TGTGCCAGCAGCTCCGAACCCGGGACCGGGGAGCTGTTTTTT. This gives the protein CASSSEPGTGELFF.

This clone was seen only a few times. This chain connects TRBV5-1 to TRBJ2-3, with D possibly being TRBD2 (6 bases). V gave up 5 bases and J gave up 0 bases, with 13 bases separating them. Germline lookup yields CDR1 SGHRS and CDR2 YFSETQ. This CDR3 has 15 residues. CDR3 loop: CASRPTGTSTDTQYF. The DNA of the CDR3 is TGCGCCAGCAGGCCAACCGGGACTAGCACAGATACGCAGTATTTT.

This CDR3 is CASRRQGPLYGNQPQHF. In DNA, the CDR3 is TGTGCCAGCAGGCGACAGGGCCCCCTATATGGCAATCAGCCCCAGCATTTT. The chain joins TRBV27 to TRBJ1-5, with TRBD1 identical over 7 bases. CDR3 length: 17 residues. Trimming took 6 bases from V and 2 from J; bases not matched to a gene: 13. Germline CDR1 MNHEY, CDR2 SMNVEV (reference sequence).